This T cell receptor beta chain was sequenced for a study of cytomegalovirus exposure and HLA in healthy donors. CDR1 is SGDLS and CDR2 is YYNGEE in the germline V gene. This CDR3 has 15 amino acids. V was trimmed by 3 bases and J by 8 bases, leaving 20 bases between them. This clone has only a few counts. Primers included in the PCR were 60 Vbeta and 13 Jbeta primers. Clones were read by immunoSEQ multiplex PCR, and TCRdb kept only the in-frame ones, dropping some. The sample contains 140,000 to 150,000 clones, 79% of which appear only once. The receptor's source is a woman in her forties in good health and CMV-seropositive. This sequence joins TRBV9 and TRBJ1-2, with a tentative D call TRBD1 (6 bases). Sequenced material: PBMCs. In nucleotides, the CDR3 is TGTGCCAGCAGCGCGGGGGGACACACCCTGGTCGGCTACACCTTC. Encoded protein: CASSAGGHTLVGYTF. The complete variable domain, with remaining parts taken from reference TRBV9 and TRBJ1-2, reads DSGVTQTPKHLITATGQRVTLRCSPRSGDLSVYWYQQSLDQGLQFLIQYYNGEERAKGNILERFSAQQFPDLHSELNLSSLELGDSALYFCASSAGGHTLVGYTFGSGTRLTVV.